Each of the 30 T cell receptor beta chains below was sequenced from the same sample in a study of T cells in Graves' hyperthyroidism and ophthalmopathy. Amplification of TCR beta CDR3 regions used RNA as the template. The HTBI primer set served for first-round RT-PCR of the TCR CDR3. TCRdb called the multiplex PCR reads again in MiXCR, with one record for every CDR3 protein. The data hold under 400,000 distinct CDR3 sequences, with nearly 15% observed a single time. Sample: blood. The receptors were sampled from an older woman with Graves' ophthalmopathy.

This chain links TRBV7-2 with TRBJ2-2, with 8 bases identical to TRBD1. This CDR3 contains 15 residues. V dropped 5 bases and J dropped 4; count of bases not matched to a gene: 6. CDR1 is SGHTA and CDR2 is FQGNSA in the germline V gene. CDR3 protein: CASSPDRAGTGELFF. CDR3 DNA sequence: TGTGCCAGCAGCCCGGACAGGGCTGGCACCGGGGAGCTGTTTTTT.

This clonotype was recorded at least ten times. The chain has TRBV11-1 and TRBJ2-5; the D gene is possibly TRBD1 (5 bases). This CDR3 contains 14 residues. The germline CDR1 and CDR2 sequences are SGHAT and FQDESV (reference sequence). The V and J ends lost 5 bases and 3 bases respectively, with 13 bases between them. CDR3 sequence reads: CASSTTPGKETQYF. CDR3 sequence (DNA): TGTGCCAGCAGCACCACCCCAGGGAAAGAGACCCAGTACTTC. The variable domain in full, with the rest retrieved from reference TRBV11-1 and TRBJ2-5, is EAEVAQSPRYKITEKSQAVAFWCDPISGHATLYWYRQILGQGPELLVQFQDESVVDDSQLPKDRFSAERLKGVDSTLKIQPAELGDSAMYLCASSTTPGKETQYFGPGTRLLVL.

This clonotype was counted a few times. J is TRBJ1-1 and V is TRBV5-4; no clear D. The CDR3 is 15 residues long. In germline, CDR1 is SGHNT, CDR2 YYREEE (reference sequence). Trimming left V 4 bases short and J 2 bases short, with 15 bases between. CDR3 sequence: CASSRTNRANTEAFF. CDR3 DNA sequence: TGTGCCAGCAGCCGCACAAACAGAGCAAACACTGAAGCTTTCTTT.

V and J are TRBV18 and TRBJ1-1, with unresolved D. V lost 2 bases and J lost 1, with 11 bases in between. The germline V gene encodes CDR1 KGHSH and CDR2 LQKENI. This CDR3 has 15 amino acids. CDR3 in amino acids: CASSPGGQKNTEAFF. CDR3 DNA: TGTGCCAGCTCACCAGGTGGGCAAAAGAACACTGAAGCTTTCTTT.

This clonotype was seen at least ten times. The rearrangement uses TRBV28 and TRBJ2-1; D could derive from TRBD1 or TRBD2 (6 bases each). Germline-derived CDR1 and CDR2 are MDHEN and SYDVKM. The CDR3 has 17 amino acids. V was shortened by 5 bases and J by 5 bases, with 22 bases between the two germline ends. The CDR3 protein is CASSLGPGAKFNNEQFF. The CDR3 DNA is TGTGCCAGCAGTCTGGGCCCGGGGGCCAAATTCAACAATGAGCAGTTCTTC.

The V gene is TRBV27, the J gene TRBJ1-2; 7 bases agree with TRBD1. V lost 6 bases to trimming and J lost 5 bases; unmatched junction nucleotides: 12. Germline V CDR1 and CDR2: MNHEY, SMNVEV (reference sequence). The CDR3 consists of 15 residues. CDR3 residues: CASSRRGGQAYGYTF. The CDR3 nucleotides read TGTGCCAGCAGCCGCAGGGGGGGGCAGGCTTATGGCTACACCTTC.

This clonotype was observed many times. The chain employs TRBV11-2 and TRBJ2-2; no reliable D call. The CDR3 extends over 11 amino acids. Germline V CDR1 and CDR2: SGHAT, FQNNGV. Trimming stripped 6 bases from V and 5 bases from J, with 4 bases between. The CDR3 DNA follows: TGTGCCAGCAGAGGGACCGGGGAGCTGTTTTTT. Protein: CASRGTGELFF.

This clonotype was observed at least ten times. V and J are TRBV20-1 and TRBJ2-3, with 11 positions matching TRBD2. CDR3 length equals 14 residues. Germline CDR1 reads DFQATT; CDR2 reads SNEGSKA (reference sequence). V lost 5 bases and J lost 3; bases outside the gene matches: 4. CDR3 bases: TGCAGTGCTTACACTAGCGGGAGAACAGATACGCAGTATTTT. It translates to CSAYTSGRTDTQYF.

V is TRBV6-2 or TRBV6-3 and J is TRBJ2-1; 10 nucleotides agree with TRBD2. Germline-derived CDR1 and CDR2 are MNHEY and SVGEGT. The CDR3 contains 14 residues. V dropped 6 bases and J dropped 9; count of bases not matched to a gene: 8. The CDR3 sequence is CASRGSGRGSEQFF. CDR3 in DNA: TGTGCCAGCAGAGGGAGCGGGAGGGGGAGTGAGCAGTTCTTC.

The chain combines TRBV19 with TRBJ1-3; D gene ambiguous. This CDR3 comprises 12 residues. Germline CDR1 LNHDA, CDR2 SQIVND (reference sequence). V was cut by 3 bases and J by 8 bases, with 8 bases left in between. The CDR3 here is CASSMETHTIYF. The CDR3 DNA reads TGTGCCAGTAGTATGGAAACTCACACCATATATTTT.

There are many counts of this clonotype. The V call is TRBV5-8, the J call TRBJ2-7; D is undetermined. This CDR3 region has 14 residues. Germline CDR1 and CDR2: SGHTS and YDEGEE. V was clipped by 0 bases and J by 0 bases, with 7 bases between them. CDR3 nucleotides: TGTGCCAGCAGCTTGGACGCTAGCTCCTACGAGCAGTACTTC. It is translated as CASSLDASSYEQYF.

This clonotype occurred many times. The V gene is TRBV28, the J gene TRBJ2-5; D may be TRBD1 (6 bases). This CDR3 spans 14 amino acids. Deletions cut 5 bases from V and 4 bases from J, with 14 bases between. CDR1 and CDR2 from the germline V gene are MDHEN and SYDVKM. CDR3 loop: CASSTQGPSETQYF. The CDR3 region has the DNA TGTGCCAGCAGTACTCAGGGGCCGTCAGAGACCCAGTACTTC.

The chain links TRBV5-1 to TRBJ2-3; TRBD2 is a possible D gene (5 bases). The germline V gene encodes CDR1 SGHRS and CDR2 YFSETQ. Trimming shortened V by 6 bases and J by 1 base, and 12 bases separated the two germline ends. This CDR3 spans 14 amino acids. CDR3 coding DNA: TGCGCCAGCACCGAGGGTCTCGGCACAGATACGCAGTATTTT. This gives the protein CASTEGLGTDTQYF.

A single count supports this clonotype. This chain joins TRBV28 and TRBJ1-2; 7 nucleotides align to TRBD1. The CDR3 loop spans 13 amino acids. The ends lost 6 bases at V and 7 bases at J; junction bases unmatched: 8. Germline V gene data show CDR1 as MDHEN and CDR2 as SYDVKM. CDR3 in amino acids: CASRTTGEAGYTF. The CDR3 DNA reads as TGTGCCAGCAGAACAACAGGGGAGGCTGGCTACACCTTC.

The rearrangement joins TRBV5-5 to TRBJ2-3; D is unclear. Germline CDR1 SGHKS, CDR2 YYEKEE (reference sequence). Trimming stripped 3 bases from V and 4 bases from J, with 18 bases between. There are 16 residues in the CDR3. DNA of the CDR3: TGTGCCAGCAGCTCTTTTTCGGCTGTCGTGTCAGATACGCAGTATTTT. It yields the protein CASSSFSAVVSDTQYF.

This clonotype was picked up many times. This rearrangement joins TRBV7-2 to TRBJ2-3; 11 bases agree with TRBD2. CDR1 and CDR2 from the germline V gene are SGHTA and FQGNSA. The trim removed 3 bases at V and 4 bases at J, leaving 6 bases unmatched. CDR3 length: 16 residues. The CDR3 coding sequence is TGTGCCAGCAGCTTTTACGCACTAGCGGGAGCAGATACGCAGTATTTT. Amino acids: CASSFYALAGADTQYF.

The chain is built from TRBV9 and TRBJ2-1; possible D gene TRBD2, 5 bases. Germline CDR1 reads SGDLS; CDR2 reads YYNGEE. The V end was cut by 2 bases, the J end by 7 bases, with 13 bases between. The CDR3 loop spans 14 amino acids. The CDR3 region is CASSVWGAINEQFF. CDR3 nucleotides: TGTGCCAGCAGCGTTTGGGGAGCTATTAATGAGCAGTTCTTC. Full variable domain (remainder filled in from reference TRBV9 and TRBJ2-1): DSGVTQTPKHLITATGQRVTLRCSPRSGDLSVYWYQQSLDQGLQFLIQYYNGEERAKGNILERFSAQQFPDLHSELNLSSLELGDSALYFCASSVWGAINEQFFGPGTRLTVL.

This clonotype occurred many times. The chain joins TRBV6-1 to TRBJ2-7; possible D gene TRBD1, 5 bases. The CDR3 is made up of 14 amino acids. Germline values: CDR1 MNHNS, CDR2 SASEGT. The V end was cut by 5 bases, the J end by 4 bases, with 15 bases between. The CDR3 spells CASSSWAGQYEQYF. The CDR3 DNA follows: TGTGCCAGCAGTTCATGGGCAGGGCAATACGAGCAGTACTTC.

V is TRBV2 and J is TRBJ1-1, with D unclear. The CDR3 is 13 residues long. With 4 bases removed from V and 0 bases from J, the gap between germline ends came to 6 bases. Germline V lookup: CDR1 SNHLY, CDR2 FYNNEI. As DNA, the CDR3 is TGTGCCAGCAGTGGTTACATGAACACTGAAGCTTTCTTT. Translation gives CASSGYMNTEAFF.

The sample holds many counts of this clonotype. V is TRBV4-2 and J is TRBJ2-2; no clear D. The CDR3 runs to 15 residues. Looked up from germline, CDR1 is LGHNA and CDR2 is YNFKEQ. V was trimmed by 3 bases and J by 4 bases, leaving 12 bases between them. The CDR3 reads CASSQLSAGTGELFF. In DNA form, the CDR3 reads TGTGCCAGCAGCCAGCTTTCGGCTGGCACCGGGGAGCTGTTTTTT.

This clonotype was seen only a few times. The chain uses TRBV5-4 and TRBJ2-5, with 8 bases matching TRBD1. This CDR3 has 14 residues. Trimming took 4 bases from V and 4 from J; bases not matched to a gene: 6. Looked up from germline, CDR1 is SGHNT and CDR2 is YYREEE (reference sequence). The CDR3 region is CASSKPDRVETQYF. CDR3 nucleotides: TGTGCCAGCAGCAAACCGGACAGGGTAGAGACCCAGTACTTC.

This chain links TRBV19 with TRBJ2-2, with TRBD1 matching over 8 bases. The CDR3 extends over 17 amino acids. J lost 0 bases, V lost 5 bases, and 8 bases had no gene match. Germline V gene data show CDR1 as LNHDA and CDR2 as SQIVND (reference sequence). The CDR3 here is CASSFYLTGANTGELFF. CDR3 nucleotide sequence: TGTGCCAGTAGTTTCTATTTGACAGGGGCGAACACCGGGGAGCTGTTTTTT.

The chain links TRBV28 to TRBJ2-2; either TRBD1 or TRBD2 may supply D (6 bases each). With 7 bases removed from V and 0 bases from J, the gap between germline ends came to 15 bases. Germline values: CDR1 MDHEN, CDR2 SYDVKM. This CDR3 has 16 amino acids. CDR3 nucleotide sequence: TGTGCCAGCACAATCGGAGGGGGGACGAACACCGGGGAGCTGTTTTTT. Amino acids: CASTIGGGTNTGELFF.

This clonotype was observed many times. The chain uses TRBV12-3 or TRBV12-4 and TRBJ2-1; 9 nucleotides line up with TRBD2. V lost 2 bases, J lost 0 bases, and 2 bases stayed unmatched. The CDR3 loop spans 16 amino acids. CDR3 sequence reads: CASSLRREGSYNEQFF. CDR3 DNA sequence: TGTGCCAGCAGTTTACGGCGGGAGGGCTCCTACAATGAGCAGTTCTTC.

This clonotype was counted ten times or more. The gene calls are TRBV5-1 and TRBJ2-7; 11 bases align to TRBD1. In germline, CDR1 is SGHRS, CDR2 YFSETQ. The length of the CDR3 is 15 residues. V lost 7 bases and J lost 4; bases outside the gene matches: 10. Here the CDR3 reads CASGRDGQGAYEQYF. CDR3 nucleotide sequence: TGCGCCAGCGGAAGGGACGGACAGGGGGCTTACGAGCAGTACTTC. Filled out from reference TRBV5-1 and TRBJ2-7, the complete variable domain reads KAGVTQTPRYLIKTRGQQVTLSCSPISGHRSVSWYQQTPGQGLQFLFEYFSETQRNKGNFPGRFSGRQFSNSRSEMNVSTLELGDSALYLCASGRDGQGAYEQYFGPGTRLTVT.

This clonotype was recorded many times. The chain joins TRBV11-2 to TRBJ2-2; 7 bases agree with TRBD1. J lost 7 bases, V lost 6 bases, and 11 bases had no gene match. The CDR3 extends over 15 amino acids. The germline CDR1 and CDR2 sequences are SGHAT and FQNNGV. The CDR3 coding sequence is TGTGCCAGCAGTATCCCGGGACAGACCTTCGGGGAGCTGTTTTTT. Its protein product is CASSIPGQTFGELFF.

This clonotype occurred a few times. This CDR3 reads CASSASGNGAYNEQFF. CDR3 DNA: TGTGCCAGCAGTGCTAGCGGGAATGGGGCATACAATGAGCAGTTCTTC. V and J are TRBV6-2 or TRBV6-3 and TRBJ2-1; TRBD2 agrees at 9 bases. V gave up 5 bases and J gave up 4 bases; unmatched junction bases: 9. The CDR3 spans 16 residues. The germline gives CDR1 MNHEY, CDR2 SVGEGT.

This clonotype showed up many times. The J gene is TRBJ2-4, the V gene TRBV3-1; D unclear. Trimming left V 4 bases short and J 1 base short, with 17 bases between. Germline CDR1 and CDR2: LGHDT and YNNKEL (reference sequence). The CDR3 runs 17 residues. The CDR3 DNA reads as TGTGCCAGCAGCCCCTCGACTTGGGAAGGGGCCAAAAACATTCAGTACTTC. This codes for CASSPSTWEGAKNIQYF.

This chain joins TRBV19 and TRBJ1-5; D call uncertain. The length of the CDR3 is 15 residues. The V and J ends lost 3 bases and 0 bases respectively, with 9 bases between them. The germline V gene encodes CDR1 LNHDA and CDR2 SQIVND (reference sequence). Here the CDR3 DNA reads TGTGCCAGTAGTATTCAAGATTCTAGCAATCAGCCCCAGCATTTT. Translated: CASSIQDSSNQPQHF. Drawing the rest from reference TRBV19 and TRBJ1-5, the complete variable domain is DGGITQSPKYLFRKEGQNVTLSCEQNLNHDAMYWYRQDPGQGLRLIYYSQIVNDFQKGDIAEGYSVSREKKESFPLTVTSAQKNPTAFYLCASSIQDSSNQPQHFGDGTRLSIL.

The V and J genes are TRBV5-6 and TRBJ1-4, with D perhaps TRBD1 (5 bases). Germline loops: CDR1 SGHDT, CDR2 YYEEEE. Between the trimmed V and J ends, which lost 3 bases and 5 bases, there was a span of 11 bases. The CDR3 contains 14 residues. CDR3: CASSSDSLNEKLFF. The CDR3 nucleotides are TGTGCCAGCAGCTCCGACAGCCTCAATGAAAAACTGTTTTTT.